A single sample is the source of the 29 T cell receptor beta chains below, sequenced in a study of T cell changes during pregnancy in multiple sclerosis. Generated by immunoSEQ multiplex PCR, the TCRdb table keeps only in-frame clones and is missing some. Among fewer than 40,000 clones listed, around 91% were seen once. The sample consisted of CD4+ T cells from peripheral blood mononuclear cells, taken in the second trimester of pregnancy. The origin of the receptors is a female donor in good health, enrolled as a control in a pregnancy study.

This chain uses TRBV5-1 with TRBJ2-7; TRBD2 is a possible D gene (6 bases). Per the germline V gene, CDR1 is SGHRS and CDR2 is YFSETQ. The ends were cut back, 6 bases at V and 2 bases at J, with 18 bases in the middle. The CDR3 spans 15 residues. CDR3 bases: TGCGCCAGCACCTCACCGGGACTGGCCCCCTACGAGCAGTACTTC. It yields the protein CASTSPGLAPYEQYF.

The chain employs TRBV7-9 and TRBJ2-5; TRBD1 aligns across 10 bases. The germline V gene encodes CDR1 SEHNR and CDR2 FQNEAQ (reference sequence). The CDR3 extends over 17 amino acids. The V and J ends lost 1 base and 2 bases, in that order; junction bases with no gene match: 7. The CDR3 loop reads CASSLGPGQGDQETQYF. The CDR3 DNA reads TGTGCCAGCAGCTTAGGCCCCGGACAGGGGGATCAAGAGACCCAGTACTTC.

The rearrangement joins TRBV5-1 to TRBJ2-2; D perhaps matches TRBD1 (5 bases). From germline, CDR1 is SGHRS and CDR2 YFSETQ. V shed 2 bases and J shed 1 base, with 6 bases lying between them. The CDR3 sequence is 14 residues long. CDR3 protein: CASSFRGNTGELFF. In DNA, the CDR3 is TGCGCCAGCAGCTTTAGGGGGAACACCGGGGAGCTGTTTTTT. Variable domain in full (rest from reference TRBV5-1 and TRBJ2-2): KAGVTQTPRYLIKTRGQQVTLSCSPISGHRSVSWYQQTPGQGLQFLFEYFSETQRNKGNFPGRFSGRQFSNSRSEMNVSTLELGDSALYLCASSFRGNTGELFFGEGSRLTVL.

This chain joins TRBV4-1 and TRBJ1-4, with unresolved D. Germline V gene lookup returns CDR1 MGHRA and CDR2 YSYEKL. Trimming cost V 1 base and J 8 bases, with 11 bases left between them. This CDR3 is 14 amino acids long. The CDR3 sequence is CASSQGPREEKLFF. CDR3 nucleotide sequence: TGCGCCAGCAGCCAAGGCCCCCGCGAGGAAAAACTGTTTTTT.

This clone appeared once. V usage is TRBV15 and J usage is TRBJ1-2; possibly TRBD1 for D (6 bases). This CDR3 is built from 14 residues. CDR1 is LNHNV and CDR2 is YYDKDF in the germline V gene (reference sequence). V gave up 7 bases and J gave up 2 bases, with 14 bases separating them. The DNA for the CDR3 is TGTGCCACCAACCCGATAGGGACAAACTATGGCTACACCTTC. Protein: CATNPIGTNYGYTF.

This clone was detected a few times. V and J are TRBV30 and TRBJ1-1; D uncertain. This CDR3 has 13 amino acids. From germline, CDR1 is GTSNPN and CDR2 SVGIG (reference sequence). Trimming cost V 3 bases and J 1 base, with 9 bases left between them. The CDR3 DNA reads as TGTGCCTGGAGGGCGGTGGAGAACACTGAAGCTTTCTTT. Protein: CAWRAVENTEAFF.

This clone is a singleton in its sample. The CDR3 sequence is CASSVDTSGLSEQFF. The CDR3, as DNA: TGTGCCAGCAGTGTGGATACTAGCGGGCTTAGTGAGCAGTTCTTC. The chain carries TRBV6-1 and TRBJ2-1; 9 bases fit TRBD2. Germline lookup yields CDR1 MNHNS and CDR2 SASEGT. J gave up 9 bases and V 4 bases, and 10 bases lay outside the gene matches. The CDR3 consists of 15 residues.

V gene TRBV4-1 combines with J gene TRBJ2-1; tentative D call: TRBD2 (6 bases). The CDR3 runs 17 residues. The germline CDR1 and CDR2 sequences are MGHRA and YSYEKL. V was trimmed by 0 bases and J by 0 bases, leaving 12 bases between them. The CDR3, as DNA: TGCGCCAGCAGCCAAGAAGGGGAGGCGAGCTCCTACAATGAGCAGTTCTTC. It specifies CASSQEGEASSYNEQFF.

This sequence joins TRBV19 and TRBJ2-2; D may be TRBD2 (5 bases). The CDR3 has 13 amino acids. V lost 8 bases and J lost 6, with 13 bases in between. Per germline, CDR1 LNHDA and CDR2 SQIVND (reference sequence). CDR3 DNA: TGTGCCAGTGACCAGGCCGGGGCCGGGGAGCTGTTTTTT. Encoded protein: CASDQAGAGELFF.

V usage is TRBV28 and J usage is TRBJ2-1; no clear D. Per germline, CDR1 MDHEN and CDR2 SYDVKM. The CDR3 covers 15 residues. Trimming took 7 bases from V and 9 from J, leaving 22 bases between them. CDR3 residues: CASNIPRIPPSEQFF. The CDR3 nucleotides read TGTGCCAGCAACATACCCCGTATTCCCCCCAGTGAGCAGTTCTTC.

The chain uses TRBV27 and TRBJ2-3; 8 positions match TRBD1. Germline V gives CDR1 MNHEY, CDR2 SMNVEV (reference sequence). This CDR3 region has 17 residues. The V and J ends lost 6 bases and 7 bases, in that order; junction bases with no gene match: 18. In DNA form, the CDR3 reads TGTGCCAGCAGACCAATGGGCTCCGGGACAGGCGGAAATACGCAGTATTTT. Its protein is CASRPMGSGTGGNTQYF.

V usage is TRBV11-2 and J usage is TRBJ2-5; 7 bases map to TRBD1. Unmatched junction bases numbered 8, after V lost 5 bases and J lost 2 bases. The CDR3 is made up of 15 amino acids. CDR1 and CDR2 (germline): SGHAT, FQNNGV. Here the CDR3 DNA reads TGTGCCAGCAGCCCACAGGGGACGCCTCAAGAGACCCAGTACTTC. Translation: CASSPQGTPQETQYF.

V and J are TRBV7-2 and TRBJ1-5, with TRBD1 as a possible D gene (5 bases). The CDR3 spans 13 residues. Germline V gene sequence: CDR1 SGHTA, CDR2 FQGNSA. V lost 5 bases and J 2 bases, leaving 7 bases between the germline ends. The CDR3 loop is CASSTQGNQPQHF. As DNA, the CDR3 is TGTGCCAGCAGCACACAGGGCAATCAGCCCCAGCATTTT.

The gene calls are TRBV20-1 and TRBJ2-1; D perhaps matches TRBD1 (5 bases). The CDR3 is 11 amino acids. CDR1 and CDR2 (germline): DFQATT, SNEGSKA (reference sequence). With 2 bases removed from V and 6 bases from J, the gap between germline ends came to 5 bases. DNA for the CDR3: TGCAGTGCTAGACAGGGCAATGAGCAGTTCTTC. Translation gives CSARQGNEQFF.

The V gene is TRBV6-5, the J gene TRBJ1-2, with 8 bases that match TRBD1. V was pared by 6 bases and J by 8 bases, with 11 bases of the junction left unmatched. CDR1 and CDR2 from the germline V gene are MNHEY and SVGAGI. This CDR3 has 14 residues. CDR3 DNA sequence: TGTGCCAGCAGAAGTCCGACAGGGGAGAACGGCTACACCTTC. It translates to CASRSPTGENGYTF.

This clone was recorded only once. The chain recombines TRBV28 with TRBJ2-7, with 7 bases matching TRBD1. Trimming took 6 bases from V and 5 from J; bases not matched to a gene: 4. CDR3 length: 12 amino acids. Germline-derived CDR1 and CDR2 are MDHEN and SYDVKM. CDR3 residues: CASRTQGDEQYF. The CDR3 coding sequence is TGTGCCAGCAGGACCCAGGGGGACGAGCAGTACTTC.

A single count supports this clone. This chain uses TRBV11-2 with TRBJ2-5; 10 bases are a match to TRBD1. CDR3 length equals 15 residues. Germline CDR1 SGHAT, CDR2 FQNNGV. The V and J ends lost 3 bases and 5 bases, in that order; junction bases with no gene match: 6. CDR3: CASSLGQGMWETQYF. The CDR3 DNA reads as TGTGCCAGCAGCTTGGGACAGGGGATGTGGGAGACCCAGTACTTC.

This clone appeared a single time. The V and J genes are TRBV5-1 and TRBJ2-5; 14 nucleotides align to TRBD2. The J segment lost 2 bases and the V segment lost 3 bases, leaving 3 bases of the junction unmatched. Germline lookup yields CDR1 SGHRS and CDR2 YFSETQ. The CDR3 covers 16 residues. CDR3: CASSSGLAGGQETQYF. As DNA, the CDR3 is TGCGCCAGCAGCTCCGGACTAGCGGGGGGACAAGAGACCCAGTACTTC.

The chain employs TRBV6-5 and TRBJ2-7; possibly TRBD1 for D (6 bases). Trimming pared 6 bases from V and 6 bases from J, leaving 15 bases between. This CDR3 spans 13 amino acids. Germline CDR1 reads MNHEY; CDR2 reads SVGAGI. The CDR3 region is CASSRGSGFEQYF. Written as DNA, the CDR3 is TGTGCCAGCAGCAGGGGATCTGGGTTCGAGCAGTACTTC.

V gene TRBV6-1 combines with J gene TRBJ1-4; 10 bases are a match to TRBD1. Germline V gene data show CDR1 as MNHNS and CDR2 as SASEGT. Unmatched junction bases numbered 8, after V lost 8 bases and J lost 8 bases. The CDR3 is 14 residues long. The CDR3 here is CASSPGTGVEKLFF. DNA for the CDR3: TGTGCCAGCTCCCCCGGGACAGGGGTAGAAAAACTGTTTTTT.

V and J are TRBV6-1 and TRBJ2-4, with D tentatively TRBD1 (6 bases). V was shortened by 2 bases and J by 3 bases, with 14 bases between the two germline ends. CDR3 length: 16 amino acids. CDR1 is MNHNS, CDR2 SASEGT, per germline. The CDR3 spells CASSEWGRGGKNIQYF. The CDR3 region has the DNA TGTGCCAGCAGTGAATGGGGCAGGGGTGGCAAAAACATTCAGTACTTC.

The chain joins TRBV28 to TRBJ2-1, with TRBD1 as a possible D gene (6 bases). V was trimmed by 3 bases and J by 9 bases, leaving 12 bases between them. This CDR3 spans 13 amino acids. Germline V gene sequence: CDR1 MDHEN, CDR2 SYDVKM. Here the CDR3 reads CASSFTGFGEQFF. DNA for the CDR3: TGTGCCAGCAGTTTTACAGGGTTTGGTGAGCAGTTCTTC.

J is TRBJ2-3 and V is TRBV5-1; TRBD2 might be the D (7 bases). The CDR3 runs 15 residues. Germline values: CDR1 SGHRS, CDR2 YFSETQ. V lost 6 bases, J lost 2 bases, and 16 bases lay in between. The CDR3 coding sequence is TGCGCCAGCACGGGCGGGGGCCCCCTCACAGATACGCAGTATTTT. This gives the protein CASTGGGPLTDTQYF.

This clone was observed once. Different DNA sequences within this sample yield the same CDR3. The rearrangement joins TRBV6-5 to TRBJ1-1; D is undetermined. The CDR3 loop spans 12 amino acids. The germline V gene has CDR1 MNHEY and CDR2 SVGAGI. V was cut by 2 bases and J by 5 bases, with 6 bases left in between. CDR3 in DNA: TGTGCCAGCAGTTACGGCGGGACTGAAGCTTTCTTT. It codes for CASSYGGTEAFF.

The chain employs TRBV30 and TRBJ1-2; 9 bases align to TRBD1. The CDR3 runs 16 residues. Germline CDR1 GTSNPN, CDR2 SVGIG (reference sequence). V lost 0 bases, J lost 4 bases, and 9 bases stayed unmatched. The DNA of the CDR3 is TGTGCCTGGAGTGTCACCCCCACAGGGGGCCTCTATGGCTACACCTTC. Encoded protein: CAWSVTPTGGLYGYTF. Full variable domain (outside the CDR3, taken from reference TRBV30 and TRBJ1-2): SQTIHQWPATLVQPVGSPLSLECTVEGTSNPNLYWYRQAAGRGLQLLFYSVGIGQISSEVPQNLSASRPQDRQFILSSKKLLLSDSGFYLCAWSVTPTGGLYGYTFGSGTRLTVV.

This chain connects TRBV10-3 to TRBJ2-5, with 14 positions matching TRBD2. J gave up 5 bases and V 7 bases, and 6 bases lay outside the gene matches. The CDR3 contains 15 residues. The germline gives CDR1 ENHRY, CDR2 SYGVKD. CDR3 DNA: TGTGCCATCACCTCGGGACTAGCGGGGGTTGAGACCCAGTACTTC. It is translated as CAITSGLAGVETQYF.

This clone was recorded only once. This chain links TRBV7-2 with TRBJ2-7; possibly TRBD2 for D (6 bases). CDR1 is SGHTA and CDR2 is FQGNSA in the germline V gene. The CDR3 extends over 15 amino acids. The V and J ends lost 5 bases and 0 bases respectively, with 14 bases between them. In DNA form, the CDR3 reads TGTGCCAGCAGCCCATTCGGGAGTCGCTCCTACGAGCAGTACTTC. Translation gives CASSPFGSRSYEQYF.

The rearrangement links TRBV13 to TRBJ2-7, with 11 bases aligning to TRBD2. The CDR3 loop spans 15 amino acids. The V gene's germline CDR1 is PRHDT and CDR2 FYEKMQ (reference sequence). With 5 bases clipped from V and 2 bases from J, the junction kept 5 bases outside the gene matches. The DNA for the CDR3 is TGTGCCAGCAGCCAACTAGCGGGGGTTACCTACGAGCAGTACTTC. Translated, it gives CASSQLAGVTYEQYF. The full variable domain, with the rest looked up from reference TRBV13 and TRBJ2-7, is AAGVIQSPRHLIKEKRETATLKCYPIPRHDTVYWYQQGPGQDPQFLISFYEKMQSDKGSIPDRFSAQQFSDYHSELNMSSLELGDSALYFCASSQLAGVTYEQYFGPGTRLTVT.

The J gene is TRBJ2-1, the V gene TRBV30, with D tentatively TRBD2 (5 bases). V lost 4 bases and J lost 8, with 15 bases in between. This CDR3 comprises 13 residues. Germline V CDR1 and CDR2: GTSNPN, SVGIG (reference sequence). The CDR3 protein is CAWNPGRGDEQFF. The CDR3 DNA reads TGTGCCTGGAATCCCGGCCGGGGAGATGAGCAGTTCTTC.